The sequence of this T cell receptor (beta chain) was determined in a study of regulatory T cells in long-lasting Graves disease. Construction of the TCR beta libraries employed iRepertoire HTBI primers in conjunction with Arm-PCR of CDR3 regions. MiXCR was run by TCRdb on the multiplex PCR reads, yielding one entry per CDR3 protein. The table lists 310,000 or so distinct CDR3 sequences, roughly a fifth of them singletons, with 56% in the top ten. The V gene end was trimmed by 1 base and the J gene end by 8 bases; junction bases not matched to a gene: 6. Germline V gene data show CDR1 as MNHEY and CDR2 as SVGEGT. This CDR3 spans 16 amino acids. Time point meaning: persistent/refractory GD, antithyroid drugs over 5 years with positive TRAb. From PBMCs, RNA was extracted and then used to make the TCR library. At least ten counts were recorded for this clonotype.

The source was peripheral blood mononuclear cells (PBMCs), collected when the disease was refractory, from a patient treated with antithyroid drugs. The chain uses TRBV6-2 or TRBV6-3 and TRBJ1-4; 11 nucleotides line up with TRBD1. The receptor comes from a female donor with Graves disease. CDR3 sequence (DNA): TGTGCCAGCAGTTACTGGCCGGGACAGGGGGACGAAAAACTGTTTTTT. Protein sequence: CASSYWPGQGDEKLFF.